The clone carrying this T cell receptor beta chain came up many times. The sample belongs to a study of molecular identifiers for immune sequencing clone quantification. Sequencing libraries of naive CD8 cells derived from around 20,000 to 1,000,000 sorted cells with 10%, 30% or 50% RNA. TCRdb itself ran the PCR reads through MiXCR, one entry per CDR3 protein. The sample lists about 640,000 distinct CDR3 sequences; just under 20% were seen once. CDR3 length: 14 amino acids. Germline lookup yields CDR1 MGHRA and CDR2 YSYEKL. V gave up 0 bases and J gave up 6 bases, with 9 bases separating them. V gene TRBV4-1 combines with J gene TRBJ1-5; no clear D gene. What was sequenced was naive CD8+ T cells from blood, with Jurkat cell RNA spiked in. Documented subset: FACS-sorted CD8+CD4-CCR7+CD45RA+ naive T cells. The receptor comes from a human donor in good health. Some libraries in this study had Jurkat cell RNA spiked in. The CDR3 spells CASSQDTVGQPQHF. For the CDR3, the DNA is TGCGCCAGCAGCCAAGATACGGTTGGTCAGCCCCAGCATTTT.